Listed below are T cell receptor beta chains from one sample, sequenced in a study of Graves' ophthalmopathy and Graves' hyperthyroidism. TCRdb re-called the multiplex PCR reads through MiXCR, storing one row per CDR3 protein. The table lists hundreds of thousands of distinct CDR3 sequences, around a fifth of them singletons. Sequenced material: peripheral blood. These receptors all stem from a woman aged 18-29 years with stable Graves' hyperthyroidism. Some clones in this sample may be carry-over from other donors' samples. CDR3s include the opening cysteine and the closing phenylalanine or tryptophan. D genes are given only for firm matches. Some rows have no size entry. The others give once, few or many, or a class for an expanded clone.

clone size	V gene	D gene	J gene	CDR3 DNA	CDR3 protein
few	TRBV6-1	NA	TRBJ1-5	TGTGCCAGCAGTACCCAGGGACACGAGCCCCAGCATTTT	CASSTQGHEPQHF
few	TRBV15	NA	TRBJ2-7	TGTGCCACCAGCAGAGATGGCGACATCGCCTACGAGCAGTACTTC	CATSRDGDIAYEQYF
many	TRBV20-1	TRBD2	TRBJ2-7	TGCAGTGCTGCCGAGGGGCCGGGACTAGTGAACGAGCAGTACTTC	CSAAEGPGLVNEQYF
many	TRBV7-2	TRBD2	TRBJ2-2	TGTGCCAGCAGCTCGAGCGGGAGGGCCGCCGGGGAGCTGTTTTTT	CASSSSGRAAGELFF
NA	TRBV7-3	NA	TRBJ2-3	TGTGCCAGCAGCTTAAATGGGGGAGCAGATACGCAGTATTTT	CASSLNGGADTQYF
NA	TRBV11-1	TRBD1	TRBJ2-7	TGTACCAGCAGTCCGACAGGGCTTGGAGAGCAGTACTTC	CTSSPTGLGEQYF
NA	TRBV24-1	NA	TRBJ1-2	TGTGCCACCAGTGATCGAGGTTACGGGGGATCAAGTGGCTTCACCTTC	CATSDRGYGGSSGFTF
many	TRBV15	NA	TRBJ2-5	TGTGCCACCAGCCCCTATGACAGACAAGAGACCCAGTACTTC	CATSPYDRQETQYF
few	TRBV20-1	TRBD1	TRBJ2-2	TGCAGTGCTACACCGGGACAGCCGAACACCGGGGAGCTGTTTTTT	CSATPGQPNTGELFF
NA	TRBV19	TRBD2	TRBJ2-7	TGTGCCAGTACCTCCTGGGGGGGTTACGAGCAGTACTTC	CASTSWGGYEQYF
NA	TRBV30	NA	TRBJ1-1	TGTGCCTGGAAAGGTTGGCTGAACACTGAAGCTTTCTTT	CAWKGWLNTEAFF
NA	TRBV12-3/TRBV12-4	TRBD1	TRBJ1-1	TGTGCCAGCAGTTTAGGAGGACAGGGGAGTGGAGCTTTCTTT	CASSLGGQGSGAFF
many	TRBV11-1	NA	TRBJ1-1	TGTGCCAGCAGTCTGGACGGGCGCACTGAAGCTTTCTTT	CASSLDGRTEAFF
NA	TRBV12-3/TRBV12-4	TRBD1	TRBJ2-2	TGTGCCAGCAGGACAGGGACGGCCGGGGAGCTGTTTTTT	CASRTGTAGELFF
few	TRBV7-3	NA	TRBJ1-3	TGTGCCAGCAGCTTAACGTCTGGGGACACCATATATTTT	CASSLTSGDTIYF
many	TRBV6-1	NA	TRBJ1-2	TGTGCCAGCAGTGAGGCGGGACACCTCGGAAGTATGGGCTACACCTTC	CASSEAGHLGSMGYTF
many	TRBV9	TRBD1	TRBJ2-2	TGTGCCAGCAGCGGTGGACAGGGGTTGGATGCCGGGGAGCTGTTTTTT	CASSGGQGLDAGELFF
few	TRBV29-1	TRBD2	TRBJ2-7	TGCAGCGTTGGCCCCCTGGCAGCGGGGTCCACCTACGAGCAGTACTTC	CSVGPLAAGSTYEQYF
many	TRBV29-1	TRBD1	TRBJ2-7	TGCAGCGTTGAACCGAACAGGGGCCACGAGCAGTACTTC	CSVEPNRGHEQYF
NA	TRBV12-3/TRBV12-4	TRBD2	TRBJ2-7	TGTGCCAGCAGTTTCTCTAGCGGGGGGGCCTTCTCCTACGAGCAGTACTTC	CASSFSSGGAFSYEQYF
NA	TRBV10-3	TRBD1	TRBJ2-7	TGTGCCATCGGGATGGACAGGGGGTATTACGAGCAGTACTTC	CAIGMDRGYYEQYF
many	TRBV19	TRBD1	TRBJ2-5	TGTGCCAGCAGCGCCGGGACAGGGGTCCAAGAGACCCAGTACTTC	CASSAGTGVQETQYF
few	TRBV11-2	TRBD1	TRBJ1-2	TGTGCCAGCAGCTCCCTGCGGGGGGACAGGGGAGTCGGCTACACCTTC	CASSSLRGDRGVGYTF
few	TRBV20-1	NA	TRBJ2-5	TGCAGTGCCACCGGGGAAGGTGCGTACCAAGAGACCCAGTACTTC	CSATGEGAYQETQYF
many	TRBV29-1	NA	TRBJ1-2	TGCAGCGTTGAAGGGCAGGGAGACTTCTATGGCTACACCTTC	CSVEGQGDFYGYTF
many	TRBV28	NA	TRBJ2-5	TGTGCCAGCAGTGTAGGGAACGGAGAGACCCAGTACTTC	CASSVGNGETQYF
NA	TRBV7-9	NA	TRBJ2-7	TGTGCCAGCGGCTTAGTCGAGGGCGGGGAGCAGTACTTC	CASGLVEGGEQYF
many	TRBV20-1	NA	TRBJ1-2	TGCAGTGCCCGGAAGGACACCGATCTGTCCTATGGCTACACCTTC	CSARKDTDLSYGYTF
few	TRBV11-2	NA	TRBJ2-1	TGTGCCAGCAGCTTATGGACAGTCCAGTCGGATGAGAAGTTCTTC	CASSLWTVQSDEKFF